This is a list of T cell receptor beta chains from one sample in a study of blood T cells in healthy people across ages. Using its own MiXCR run on the 5' RACE reads, TCRdb lists one record per CDR3 protein. The data contain some 920,000 distinct CDR3 sequences, about 53% of them seen just once; the ten biggest clones take up about a fifth. The sample taken for sequencing was blood. These receptors were collected from a woman in her sixties in good health. Each CDR3 is given with its conserved first and last residue. Each record gives: clone size, J gene, D gene, V gene, CDR3 DNA, CDR3 protein. A D gene is named only where the DNA matches it firmly. Where a row states a size, it is once, few, many or the class of an expanded clone; other rows omit it.

clone size: few
J gene: TRBJ1-5
D gene: NA
V gene: TRBV18
CDR3 DNA: TGTGCCAGCTCACCACGCAGGGGCTTTAATCAGCCCCAGCATTTT
CDR3 protein: CASSPRRGFNQPQHF

clone size: NA
J gene: TRBJ2-5
D gene: TRBD2
V gene: TRBV7-2
CDR3 DNA: TGTGCCAGCAGCTTGTATGGACTAGCGGGAGAGGGGGAGACCCAGTACTTC
CDR3 protein: CASSLYGLAGEGETQYF

clone size: few
J gene: TRBJ2-1
D gene: NA
V gene: TRBV29-1
CDR3 DNA: TGCAGCGTTGGACGGCTACAGACCTACAATGAGCAGTTCTTC
CDR3 protein: CSVGRLQTYNEQFF

clone size: NA
J gene: TRBJ2-5
D gene: NA
V gene: TRBV3-1
CDR3 DNA: TGTGCCAGCAGCCAAGATCTTGAGAGAAATGAGCAGTACTTC
CDR3 protein: CASSQDLERNEQYF

clone size: NA
J gene: TRBJ2-1
D gene: NA
V gene: TRBV5-1
CDR3 DNA: TGCGCCAGCAGCTTGGAAACAGGCCAATGGAATGAGCAGTTCTTC
CDR3 protein: CASSLETGQWNEQFF

clone size: NA
J gene: TRBJ1-4
D gene: NA
V gene: TRBV29-1
CDR3 DNA: TGCAGCGCCGAAGGGGACGGTGAAAAACTGTTTTTT
CDR3 protein: CSAEGDGEKLFF

clone size: NA
J gene: TRBJ1-1
D gene: TRBD1
V gene: TRBV6-6
CDR3 DNA: TGTGCCAGCAGTCCCGAGACAGGGCGGGGGGCTTTCTTT
CDR3 protein: CASSPETGRGAFF

clone size: once
J gene: TRBJ2-4
D gene: NA
V gene: TRBV20-1
CDR3 DNA: TGCAGTGCTAGAGATCTCTACACACAACTAGCCAAAAACATTCAGTACTTC
CDR3 protein: CSARDLYTQLAKNIQYF

clone size: few
J gene: TRBJ2-7
D gene: NA
V gene: TRBV27
CDR3 DNA: TGTGCCAGCAGGCGACTAGATTCGTACGAGCAGTACTTC
CDR3 protein: CASRRLDSYEQYF

clone size: few
J gene: TRBJ2-2
D gene: TRBD2
V gene: TRBV3-1
CDR3 DNA: TGTGCCAGCAGCCCCCCGGGGGGTACCGGGGAGCTGTTTTTT
CDR3 protein: CASSPPGGTGELFF

clone size: few
J gene: TRBJ2-7
D gene: NA
V gene: TRBV4-3
CDR3 DNA: TGCGCCAGCAGCCAAGATGGACATTCGGCGGGGTACGAGCAGTACTTC
CDR3 protein: CASSQDGHSAGYEQYF

clone size: NA
J gene: TRBJ2-7
D gene: NA
V gene: TRBV30
CDR3 DNA: TGTGCCTGGAGTCCCTCTACCTACGAGCAGTACTTC
CDR3 protein: CAWSPSTYEQYF

clone size: NA
J gene: TRBJ2-5
D gene: NA
V gene: TRBV4-3
CDR3 DNA: TGCGCCAGCAGCCAAGATACTAGCAGGAGTGAGCAGTACTTC
CDR3 protein: CASSQDTSRSEQYF

clone size: few
J gene: TRBJ2-7
D gene: NA
V gene: TRBV11-2
CDR3 DNA: TGTGCCAGCAGCCCCCCCCCTTATGCCGAGCAGTACTTC
CDR3 protein: CASSPPPYAEQYF

clone size: NA
J gene: TRBJ2-1
D gene: NA
V gene: TRBV29-1
CDR3 DNA: TGCAGCGTTGAGTCGCTAAATGAGCAGTTCTTC
CDR3 protein: CSVESLNEQFF

clone size: NA
J gene: TRBJ2-5
D gene: NA
V gene: TRBV2
CDR3 DNA: TGTGCCAGCAGTGGTAACAATGCCCAGTACTTC
CDR3 protein: CASSGNNAQYF

clone size: NA
J gene: TRBJ2-3
D gene: NA
V gene: TRBV24-1
CDR3 DNA: TGTGCCACCAGTGAGACCGGGACAACCCTGGGAACAGATACGCAGTATTTT
CDR3 protein: CATSETGTTLGTDTQYF

clone size: NA
J gene: TRBJ2-3
D gene: NA
V gene: TRBV6-1
CDR3 DNA: TGTGCCAGCTGGCTCCAGGCGAGGACATCCACAGATACGCAGTATTTT
CDR3 protein: CASWLQARTSTDTQYF

clone size: NA
J gene: TRBJ1-6
D gene: NA
V gene: TRBV27
CDR3 DNA: TGTGCCAGCAGTCGTCTCGGGCGAGGTTCACCCCTCCACTTT
CDR3 protein: CASSRLGRGSPLHF

clone size: NA
J gene: TRBJ1-2
D gene: TRBD1
V gene: TRBV5-1
CDR3 DNA: TGCGCCAGCAGCACTCGCCGGGCAGGGGGCGTTTATGGCTACACCTTC
CDR3 protein: CASSTRRAGGVYGYTF

clone size: NA
J gene: TRBJ2-2
D gene: NA
V gene: TRBV4-1
CDR3 DNA: TGCGCCAGCAGCCAAGGGATGCGGGGCACCGGGGAGCTGTTTTTT
CDR3 protein: CASSQGMRGTGELFF

clone size: NA
J gene: TRBJ1-3
D gene: NA
V gene: TRBV28
CDR3 DNA: TGTGCCAGCAGATCTGGGGTCGCGGGAAACACCATATATTTT
CDR3 protein: CASRSGVAGNTIYF

clone size: NA
J gene: TRBJ1-4
D gene: NA
V gene: TRBV7-2
CDR3 DNA: TGTGCCAGCAGCGAAGGAATGAGTGTAGGTGAAAAACTGTTTTTT
CDR3 protein: CASSEGMSVGEKLFF

clone size: many
J gene: TRBJ2-3
D gene: NA
V gene: TRBV29-1
CDR3 DNA: TGCAGCGTAGAGGACGGGGGTACGCAGTATTTT
CDR3 protein: CSVEDGGTQYF

clone size: NA
J gene: TRBJ1-2
D gene: NA
V gene: TRBV15
CDR3 DNA: TGTGCCACCAGCAGAGATAGGGCGGTGGCGAACTATGGCTACACCTTC
CDR3 protein: CATSRDRAVANYGYTF

clone size: NA
J gene: TRBJ2-1
D gene: NA
V gene: TRBV5-1
CDR3 DNA: TGCGCCAGCAGCTTGTTCAGGGGTCTCTACAATGAGCAGTTCTTC
CDR3 protein: CASSLFRGLYNEQFF

clone size: NA
J gene: TRBJ2-7
D gene: NA
V gene: TRBV2
CDR3 DNA: TGTGCCAGCAGTCGGAACAGTGTTTCCGAGCAGTACTTC
CDR3 protein: CASSRNSVSEQYF

clone size: few
J gene: TRBJ1-2
D gene: NA
V gene: TRBV7-9
CDR3 DNA: TGTGCCAGCAGCCCAGGGACATCCTCGGGACGTGGCTACACCTTC
CDR3 protein: CASSPGTSSGRGYTF

clone size: NA
J gene: TRBJ2-3
D gene: NA
V gene: TRBV21-1
CDR3 DNA: TGTGCCAGCAGCCAACGTCCGGGGAAAGGAAGCACAGATACGCAGTATTTT
CDR3 protein: CASSQRPGKGSTDTQYF

clone size: NA
J gene: TRBJ2-5
D gene: TRBD2
V gene: TRBV20-1
CDR3 DNA: TGTAGTGCTAGAGGAGCGGGAAAAGAGACCCAGTACTTC
CDR3 protein: CSARGAGKETQYF

clone size: NA
J gene: TRBJ2-3
D gene: TRBD2
V gene: TRBV20-1
CDR3 DNA: TGCAGTGCTAGAGATGTGGGGACTAGGTGGGATACGCAGTATTTT
CDR3 protein: CSARDVGTRWDTQYF

clone size: few
J gene: TRBJ2-7
D gene: NA
V gene: TRBV29-1
CDR3 DNA: TGCAGCGTTGTAGGATCTAACGAGCAGTACTTC
CDR3 protein: CSVVGSNEQYF

clone size: NA
J gene: TRBJ2-5
D gene: NA
V gene: TRBV20-1
CDR3 DNA: TGCAGTGCTAGGGAAGACCCTTTCCAAGAGACCCAGTACTTC
CDR3 protein: CSAREDPFQETQYF

clone size: few
J gene: TRBJ2-5
D gene: NA
V gene: TRBV7-2
CDR3 DNA: TGTGCCAGCAAGGCCCCGGGCGAGCACCCGTACTTC
CDR3 protein: CASKAPGEHPYF

clone size: NA
J gene: TRBJ1-5
D gene: NA
V gene: TRBV7-2
CDR3 DNA: TGTGCCAGCAGCAATGGGGGGGGCTCACAGCCCCAGCATTTT
CDR3 protein: CASSNGGGSQPQHF

clone size: few
J gene: TRBJ2-7
D gene: NA
V gene: TRBV4-1
CDR3 DNA: TGCGCCAGCAGCCAATACTACCGGGACAACCCCTACGAGCAGTACTTC
CDR3 protein: CASSQYYRDNPYEQYF

clone size: few
J gene: TRBJ1-2
D gene: NA
V gene: TRBV29-1
CDR3 DNA: TGCAGCGTTGATGGGTGGGACTATGGCTACACCTTC
CDR3 protein: CSVDGWDYGYTF

clone size: NA
J gene: TRBJ2-5
D gene: TRBD2
V gene: TRBV11-1
CDR3 DNA: TGTGCCAGCAGCTTAGCGAAGGCTAGCGGGACTAAAGAGACCCAGTACTTC
CDR3 protein: CASSLAKASGTKETQYF

clone size: few
J gene: TRBJ1-1
D gene: NA
V gene: TRBV18
CDR3 DNA: TGTGCCAGCTCAACGTTGAACACTGAAGCTTTCTTT
CDR3 protein: CASSTLNTEAFF

clone size: few
J gene: TRBJ2-5
D gene: NA
V gene: TRBV4-1
CDR3 DNA: TGCGCCAGCAGCCGCCCGAGAGGCGACGTACAAGAGACCCAGTACTTC
CDR3 protein: CASSRPRGDVQETQYF

clone size: NA
J gene: TRBJ2-5
D gene: TRBD2
V gene: TRBV6-5
CDR3 DNA: TGTGCCAGCAGTTACTCGGGCGGGAGGGCGAGGAATGAGCAGTACTTC
CDR3 protein: CASSYSGGRARNEQYF

clone size: NA
J gene: TRBJ2-5
D gene: NA
V gene: TRBV6-6
CDR3 DNA: TGTGCCAGCAGTTATTCCAGGCTCGGAGAGACCCAGTACTTC
CDR3 protein: CASSYSRLGETQYF

clone size: NA
J gene: TRBJ2-6
D gene: NA
V gene: TRBV18
CDR3 DNA: TGTGCCAGCTCACTACGTACAACCTACTCTGGGGCCAACGTCCTGACTTTC
CDR3 protein: CASSLRTTYSGANVLTF

clone size: NA
J gene: TRBJ2-1
D gene: NA
V gene: TRBV24-1
CDR3 DNA: TGTGCCACCAGTGTCGGTAGCTCCTACAATGAGCAGTTCTTC
CDR3 protein: CATSVGSSYNEQFF

clone size: NA
J gene: TRBJ1-6
D gene: NA
V gene: TRBV4-3
CDR3 DNA: TGCGCCAGCAGCCAAGAACCAGGCTTTGCTTCACCCCTCCACTTT
CDR3 protein: CASSQEPGFASPLHF

clone size: once
J gene: TRBJ2-5
D gene: NA
V gene: TRBV20-1
CDR3 DNA: TGCAGTGAGCTGGGGGCGGAGACCCAGTACTTC
CDR3 protein: CSELGAETQYF

clone size: few
J gene: TRBJ1-2
D gene: NA
V gene: TRBV11-2
CDR3 DNA: TGTGCCAGCAGCTTAGGCCCTACAGGGTCCTATGGCTACACCTTC
CDR3 protein: CASSLGPTGSYGYTF

clone size: few
J gene: TRBJ2-5
D gene: TRBD1
V gene: TRBV12-3/TRBV12-4
CDR3 DNA: TGTGCCAGCAGAGAAACAGGGGGAAAAGAGACCCAGTACTTC
CDR3 protein: CASRETGGKETQYF

clone size: NA
J gene: TRBJ2-1
D gene: NA
V gene: TRBV6-1
CDR3 DNA: TGTGCCAGCAGTGCGGCGAAGGGAGTTAACTACAATGAGCAGTTCTTC
CDR3 protein: CASSAAKGVNYNEQFF

clone size: NA
J gene: TRBJ2-1
D gene: NA
V gene: TRBV29-1
CDR3 DNA: TGCAGCGTTGTCTGGGTTTTGGGGGGTCGGTCCTACAATGAGCAGTTCTTC
CDR3 protein: CSVVWVLGGRSYNEQFF

clone size: NA
J gene: TRBJ2-3
D gene: NA
V gene: TRBV12-5
CDR3 DNA: TGTGCTAGTGGTTTGGGGACAGCCACAGATACGCAGTATTTT
CDR3 protein: CASGLGTATDTQYF

clone size: NA
J gene: TRBJ2-1
D gene: TRBD2
V gene: TRBV27
CDR3 DNA: TGTGCCAGCCGAGGTAGCGGGGCGAATGAGCAGTTTTTC
CDR3 protein: CASRGSGANEQFF

clone size: few
J gene: TRBJ2-5
D gene: NA
V gene: TRBV12-3/TRBV12-4
CDR3 DNA: TGTGCCAGCAGCACCCCACAGGGTAGGGAAGAGACCCAGTACTTC
CDR3 protein: CASSTPQGREETQYF

clone size: once
J gene: TRBJ1-1
D gene: TRBD1
V gene: TRBV5-1
CDR3 DNA: TGCGCCAGCAGCCTCCGGGACAGCTTCTCCACTGAAGCTTTCTTT
CDR3 protein: CASSLRDSFSTEAFF